This T cell receptor beta chain was retrieved from a study of blood T cells in healthy people across ages. Findings of the study overall: When set beside aged donors, long-lived donors presented more naive CD4+ cells and higher diversity.

This clonotype showed up just once. Its specificity is unknown. Through a sample-barcoded 5' primer and a J-beta primer mix, a second PCR was run for 7 to 11 cycles. TCRdb re-analysed the 5' RACE reads in MiXCR, keeping a single row per CDR3 protein. The repertoire has 850,000 to 1,000,000 distinct CDR3 sequences, around 49% of them found once; the top ten carry roughly an eighth. Healthy Caucasians from Russia aged about 6 to 90 served as donors. Every donor gave 7.5 to 10 milliliters of peripheral blood. This clonotype was obtained from a man younger than 40 in good health. Material for sequencing was blood.

CDR3 nucleotides: TGCAGTGTTAGGGGCTCGGGCAGAGCTAACTATGGCTACACCTTC. As protein: CSVRGSGRANYGYTF. The gene calls are TRBV20-1 and TRBJ1-2; a possible D gene is TRBD1 (5 bases). The germline gives CDR1 DFQATT, CDR2 SNEGSKA (reference sequence). The CDR3 totals 15 residues. V shed 7 bases and J shed 0 bases, with 18 bases lying between them.